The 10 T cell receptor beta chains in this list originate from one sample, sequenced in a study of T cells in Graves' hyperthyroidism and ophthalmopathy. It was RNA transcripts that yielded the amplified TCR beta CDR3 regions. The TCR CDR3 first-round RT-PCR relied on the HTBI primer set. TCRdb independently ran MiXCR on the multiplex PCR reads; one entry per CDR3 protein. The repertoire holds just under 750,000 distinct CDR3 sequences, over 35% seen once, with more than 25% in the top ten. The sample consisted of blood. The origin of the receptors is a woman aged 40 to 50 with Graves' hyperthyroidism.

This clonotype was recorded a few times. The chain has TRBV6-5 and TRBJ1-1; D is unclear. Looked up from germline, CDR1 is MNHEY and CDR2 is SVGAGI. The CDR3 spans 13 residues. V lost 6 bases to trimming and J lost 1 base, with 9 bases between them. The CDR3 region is CASRNGQNTEAFF. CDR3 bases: TGTGCCAGCAGGAATGGGCAGAACACTGAAGCTTTCTTT.

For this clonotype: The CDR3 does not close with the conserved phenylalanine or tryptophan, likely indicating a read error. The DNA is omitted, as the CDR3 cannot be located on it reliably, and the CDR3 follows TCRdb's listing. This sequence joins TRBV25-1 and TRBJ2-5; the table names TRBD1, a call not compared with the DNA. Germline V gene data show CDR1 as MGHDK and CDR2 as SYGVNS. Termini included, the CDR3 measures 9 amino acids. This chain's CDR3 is CASSEYWGA.

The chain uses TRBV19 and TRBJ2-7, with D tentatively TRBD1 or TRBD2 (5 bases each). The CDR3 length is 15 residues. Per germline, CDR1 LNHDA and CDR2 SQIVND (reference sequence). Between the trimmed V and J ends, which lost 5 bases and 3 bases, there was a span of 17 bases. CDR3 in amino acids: CASSQASFRDYEQYF. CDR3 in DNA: TGTGCCAGTAGTCAAGCTAGCTTCAGGGACTACGAGCAGTACTTC.

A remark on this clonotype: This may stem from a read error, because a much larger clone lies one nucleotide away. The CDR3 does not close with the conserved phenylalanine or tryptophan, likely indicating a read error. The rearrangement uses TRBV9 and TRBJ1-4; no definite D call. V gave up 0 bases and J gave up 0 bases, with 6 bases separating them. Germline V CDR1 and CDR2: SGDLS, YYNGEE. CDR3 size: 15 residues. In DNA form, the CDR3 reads TGTGCCAGCAGCGTAGAGGGTGCAACTAATGAAAAACTGTTTCTT. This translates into CASSVEGATNEKLFL.

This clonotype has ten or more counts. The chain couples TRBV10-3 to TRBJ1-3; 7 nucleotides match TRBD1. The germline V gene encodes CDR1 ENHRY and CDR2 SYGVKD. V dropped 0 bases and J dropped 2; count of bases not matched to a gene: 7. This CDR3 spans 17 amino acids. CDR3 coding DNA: TGTGCCATCAGTGAGTCGACAGGGAGGTTCGCTGGAAACACCATATATTTT. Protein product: CAISESTGRFAGNTIYF.

The chain's CDR3 is CSVGTGSGTQYF. Here the CDR3 DNA reads TGCAGTGTCGGGACAGGGTCGGGGACCCAGTACTTC. V usage is TRBV20-1 and J usage is TRBJ2-5, with 9 nucleotides matching TRBD1. Trimming cost V 7 bases and J 7 bases; bases outside gene matches: 7. The CDR3 has 12 residues. CDR1 and CDR2 (germline): DFQATT, SNEGSKA (reference sequence).

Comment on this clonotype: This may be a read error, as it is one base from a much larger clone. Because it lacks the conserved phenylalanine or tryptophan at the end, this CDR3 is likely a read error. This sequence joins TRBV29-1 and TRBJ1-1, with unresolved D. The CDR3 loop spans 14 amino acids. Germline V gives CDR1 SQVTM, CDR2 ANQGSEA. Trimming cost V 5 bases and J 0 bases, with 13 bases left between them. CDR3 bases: TGCAGCGTTTCCCTCTTATATATGAACACTGAAGCTTTCTCT. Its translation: CSVSLLYMNTEAFS.

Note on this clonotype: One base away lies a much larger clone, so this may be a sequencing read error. CDR3 loop: CSARSRLVATYERYF. Written as DNA, the CDR3 is TGCAGTGCTAGATCCCGACTAGTCGCAACTTACGAGCGGTACTTC. V gene TRBV20-1 combines with J gene TRBJ2-7; D is possibly TRBD2 (6 bases). Germline CDR1 DFQATT, CDR2 SNEGSKA (reference sequence). This CDR3 contains 15 residues.

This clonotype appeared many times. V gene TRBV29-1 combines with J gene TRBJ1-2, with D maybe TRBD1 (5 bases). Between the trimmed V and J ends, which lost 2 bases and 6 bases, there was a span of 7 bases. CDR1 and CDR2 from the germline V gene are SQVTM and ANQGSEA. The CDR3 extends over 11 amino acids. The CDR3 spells CSVERGDGYTF. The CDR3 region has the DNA TGCAGCGTTGAACGGGGGGATGGCTACACCTTC. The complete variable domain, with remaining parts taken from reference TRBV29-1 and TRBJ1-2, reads SAVISQKPSRDICQRGTSLTIQCQVDSQVTMMFWYRQQPGQSLTLIATANQGSEATYESGFVIDKFPISRPNLTFSTLTVSNMSPEDSSIYLCSVERGDGYTFGSGTRLTVV.

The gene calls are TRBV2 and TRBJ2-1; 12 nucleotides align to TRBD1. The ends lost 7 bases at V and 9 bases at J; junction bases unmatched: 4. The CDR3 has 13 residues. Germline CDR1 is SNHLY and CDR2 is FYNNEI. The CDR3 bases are TGTGCCAGCAAGGGGACAGGGGGCAGTGAGCAGTTCTTC. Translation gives CASKGTGGSEQFF.